Each of the 17 T cell receptor beta chains below was sequenced from the same sample in a study of radiation and T cells in renal cell carcinoma. Here immunoSEQ multiplex PCR was the method, and the copy in TCRdb shows in-frame clones only, minus some. This table has some 50,000 clones, less than 85% appearing once. Noted time point: blood 2 weeks post-SBRT. Treatment meaning: 15 Gy SBRT to primary tumor, nephrectomy 4 weeks later. The sequenced sample was blood, obtained from a patient whose treatment included radiotherapy and nephrectomy. The receptors here all came from a woman in her sixties or seventies with renal cell carcinoma.

The chain uses TRBV9 and TRBJ1-3; no clear D. Germline assignment: CDR1 SGDLS and CDR2 YYNGEE. Trimming left V 0 bases short and J 2 bases short, with 12 bases between. The CDR3 length is 16 residues. The CDR3 reads CASSVEAQPAGNTIYF. The CDR3 DNA follows: TGTGCCAGCAGCGTAGAGGCACAACCTGCTGGAAACACCATATATTTT.

V usage is TRBV5-4 and J usage is TRBJ2-1; tentative D call: TRBD2 (5 bases). The CDR3 length is 15 residues. The germline V and J ends were trimmed by 1 base and 3 bases, with 11 bases remaining between them. Germline V gene lookup returns CDR1 SGHNT and CDR2 YYREEE (reference sequence). The CDR3 DNA sequence: TGTGCCAGCAGCTTGACTGACTATTACTACAATGAGCAGTTCTTC. It is translated as CASSLTDYYYNEQFF.

The CDR3 DNA sequence: TGTGCCAGCAGCTATGCGTCAGGGCTAAATGCGTTCACCTTC. Protein: CASSYASGLNAFTF. The chain couples TRBV6-5 to TRBJ1-2, with D perhaps matching TRBD1 (5 bases). V lost 6 bases and J 13 bases, leaving 24 bases between the germline ends. The CDR3 runs to 14 residues. The V gene's germline CDR1 is MNHEY and CDR2 SVGAGI.

Worth noting for this clone: The identical CDR3 is also encoded by other nucleotide sequences in the sample. The chain recombines TRBV6-5 with TRBJ2-7, with 11 positions matching TRBD1. The CDR3 totals 14 residues. Germline CDR1 reads MNHEY; CDR2 reads SVGAGI. Trimming removed 6 bases from V and 7 bases from J; junction bases left unmatched: 8. CDR3 region: CASRRGQGGSEQYF. DNA of the CDR3: TGTGCCAGCAGACGGGGACAGGGGGGGAGTGAGCAGTACTTC.

The V gene is TRBV7-9, the J gene TRBJ1-6; D remains ambiguous. Trimming cost V 3 bases and J 7 bases, with 4 bases left between them. CDR1 SEHNR and CDR2 FQNEAQ come from the germline V gene (reference sequence). The length of the CDR3 is 12 residues. CDR3 nucleotides: TGTGCCAGCAGCTTCCCAAATTCACCCCTCCACTTT. Amino acids: CASSFPNSPLHF. Based on the CDR3 plus reference TRBV7-9 and TRBJ1-6, the full variable domain is DTGVSQNPRHKITKRGQNVTFRCDPISEHNRLYWYRQTLGQGPEFLTYFQNEAQLEKSRLLSDRFSAERPKGSFSTLEIQRTEQGDSAMYLCASSFPNSPLHFGNGTRLTVT.

This chain links TRBV27 with TRBJ2-7, with 7 bases fitting TRBD2. The germline gives CDR1 MNHEY, CDR2 SMNVEV (reference sequence). The CDR3 length is 12 residues. The V segment lost 6 bases and the J segment 6 bases; nucleotides outside the gene matches: 5. The CDR3 spells CASSPPGGEQYF. CDR3 sequence (DNA): TGTGCCAGCAGCCCTCCGGGGGGCGAGCAGTACTTC.

The sample holds a few counts of this clone. The chain links TRBV20-1 to TRBJ1-1; D gene unclear. With 5 bases removed from V and 5 bases from J, the gap between germline ends came to 9 bases. Looked up from germline, CDR1 is DFQATT and CDR2 is SNEGSKA (reference sequence). CDR3 length: 11 residues. CDR3 nucleotides: TGCAGTGCTCAAGAAACGACTGAAGCTTTCTTT. This sequence encodes CSAQETTEAFF.

This rearrangement joins TRBV6-1 to TRBJ1-1; TRBD1 is a possible D gene (6 bases). From germline, CDR1 is MNHNS and CDR2 SASEGT. The ends were cut back, 4 bases at V and 1 base at J, with 10 bases in the middle. The CDR3 has 14 amino acids. The CDR3 nucleotides read TGTGCCAGCAGTGCCACAGGGCCGAACACTGAAGCTTTCTTT. Residues: CASSATGPNTEAFF.

CDR3 nucleotide sequence: TGTGCCAGCAGCTGGGCGGGAGAGGGCACCGGGGAGCTGTTTTTT. This translates into CASSWAGEGTGELFF. The gene calls are TRBV7-2 and TRBJ2-2; 7 positions match TRBD2. The junction had 6 bases not matched to a gene; V was cut back by 4 bases and J by 4 bases. The CDR3 runs to 15 residues. Per the germline V gene, CDR1 is SGHTA and CDR2 is FQGNSA.

The CDR3 DNA follows: TGTGCCAGCAGCCAAGATTCGCAGGGGGCCGGGGAGACCCAGTACTTC. Protein: CASSQDSQGAGETQYF. The J gene is TRBJ2-5, the V gene TRBV11-1, with TRBD1 identical over 8 bases. V lost 5 bases to trimming and J lost 5 bases; unmatched junction nucleotides: 13. In germline, CDR1 is SGHAT, CDR2 FQDESV (reference sequence). CDR3 size: 16 residues.

This chain links TRBV6-1 with TRBJ2-1, with TRBD2 matching over 7 bases. The CDR3 totals 16 residues. The germline V gene has CDR1 MNHNS and CDR2 SASEGT. Germline trimming cut 4 bases from V and 7 bases from J; bases unmatched to any gene: 13. CDR3 protein: CASSVSSGRGWNEQFF. CDR3 DNA: TGTGCCAGCAGTGTTTCTAGCGGCCGAGGTTGGAATGAGCAGTTCTTC.

The rearrangement uses TRBV5-6 and TRBJ1-1; D is ambiguous. Deletions cut 1 base from V and 1 base from J, with 8 bases between. Germline V lookup: CDR1 SGHDT, CDR2 YYEEEE. The CDR3 extends over 14 amino acids. The CDR3 sequence is CASSLIAGNTEAFF. Written as DNA, the CDR3 is TGTGCCAGCAGCTTGATCGCCGGGAACACTGAAGCTTTCTTT.

This chain connects TRBV19 to TRBJ1-4; D unclear. Germline CDR1 is LNHDA and CDR2 is SQIVND (reference sequence). The germline V and J ends were trimmed by 3 bases and 1 base, with 6 bases remaining between them. This CDR3 region has 14 residues. CDR3 DNA: TGTGCCAGTAGTATTGGGAGAACTAATGAAAAACTGTTTTTT. This sequence encodes CASSIGRTNEKLFF.

The chain uses TRBV4-1 and TRBJ1-1; maybe TRBD1 (6 bases). The V gene lost 5 bases and the J gene lost 2 bases, with 18 bases spanning the gap. CDR1 and CDR2 from the germline V gene are MGHRA and YSYEKL. The CDR3 has 16 residues. The CDR3 loop is CASSGEDRTLNTEAFF. CDR3 DNA sequence: TGCGCCAGCAGCGGTGAAGACAGGACCCTTAACACTGAAGCTTTCTTT.

J is TRBJ2-7 and V is TRBV23-1; 7 bases align to TRBD1. TRBV23-1 has ORF status, its function being uncertain. CDR3 length equals 17 residues. With 0 bases clipped from V and 2 bases from J, the junction kept 10 bases outside the gene matches. The CDR3 nucleotides are TGCGCCAGCAGTCAATCTGTCCCACAGGGGCCGACCTACGAGCAGTACTTC. Protein product: CASSQSVPQGPTYEQYF.

The rearrangement joins TRBV12-1 to TRBJ2-3; the listed D gene, TRBD2, was not tested against the DNA. TRBV12-1 is deemed a pseudogene. The length of the CDR3 is 11 residues. CDR3 in DNA: TGTGCCAGGGGAGGCACAGATACGCAGTATTTT. Translated: CARGGTDTQYF.

This chain uses TRBV19 with TRBJ1-2; D uncertain. CDR3 length equals 14 residues. With 0 bases removed from V and 4 bases from J, the gap between germline ends came to 9 bases. Germline CDR1 and CDR2: LNHDA and SQIVND (reference sequence). The DNA of the CDR3 is TGTGCCAGTAGTATAGATCTGTCGGGCTATGGCTACACCTTC. It is translated as CASSIDLSGYGYTF.